The rows below give T cell receptor beta chains drawn from one sample of a study of T cell changes during pregnancy in multiple sclerosis. Profiling relied on immunoSEQ multiplex PCR, and the TCRdb table lists in-frame clones only, not all of them. The sample has approximately 45,000 clones, approximately 90% seen once; the top ten hold around 2.6%. This specimen consisted of CD8+ T cells from peripheral blood mononuclear cells, obtained in the second trimester of pregnancy. The receptors were gathered from a female donor with multiple sclerosis, enrolled in a pregnancy study. CDR3s include the opening cysteine and the closing phenylalanine or tryptophan. The order of the fields is CDR3 protein, CDR3 DNA, V gene, D gene, J gene. D genes are given only for firm matches.

CASSQESTGTGNTIYF,TGCGCCAGCAGCCAAGAATCGACAGGGACTGGAAACACCATATATTTT,TRBV4-1,TRBD1,TRBJ1-3
CASTYGDSPSYEQYF,TGTGCCAGCACCTACGGGGACAGTCCTAGCTACGAGCAGTACTTC,TRBV6-5,TRBD1,TRBJ2-7
CASSVGQGQETQYF,TGTGCCAGCAGCGTAGGGCAGGGACAAGAGACCCAGTACTTC,TRBV9,NA,TRBJ2-5
CASSWGTGANTGELFF,TGTGCCAGCAGCTGGGGGACAGGGGCCAACACCGGGGAGCTGTTTTTT,TRBV5-4,TRBD1,TRBJ2-2
CASSSTRGANYGYTF,TGTGCCAGCAGTTCAACCCGGGGGGCGAACTATGGCTACACCTTC,TRBV13,NA,TRBJ1-2
CASSKGLYNEQFF,TGTGCCAGTAGTAAAGGACTATACAATGAGCAGTTCTTC,TRBV19,NA,TRBJ2-1
CASSLTGFVTGELFF,TGTGCCAGCAGTCTCACAGGGTTTGTCACCGGGGAGCTGTTTTTT,TRBV6-5,NA,TRBJ2-2
CASSFGRVADTQYF,TGTGCCAGCAGCTTCGGGAGGGTGGCAGATACGCAGTATTTT,TRBV7-3,TRBD2,TRBJ2-3
CASSEEVGAITEAFF,TGTGCCAGCAGTGAAGAGGTAGGGGCCATCACTGAAGCTTTCTTT,TRBV6-4,NA,TRBJ1-1
CASSAWGTTSTDTQYF,TGTGCCAGCAGTGCTTGGGGGACAACTAGCACAGATACGCAGTATTTT,TRBV6-4,NA,TRBJ2-3
CATSRGQGVAYEQYF,TGTGCCACCAGCAGAGGGCAGGGGGTCGCCTACGAGCAGTACTTC,TRBV15,TRBD1,TRBJ2-7
CASSRSGGTYEQYF,TGTGCCAGCAGCCGTAGCGGGGGGACCTACGAGCAGTACTTC,TRBV9,TRBD2,TRBJ2-7
CASSQDSLAGGSYEQYF,TGTGCCAGCAGCCAAGATTCCCTAGCGGGGGGTTCCTACGAGCAGTACTTC,TRBV14,TRBD2,TRBJ2-7
CASTPWAADGYTF,TGTGCCAGTACCCCTTGGGCAGCTGATGGCTACACCTTC,TRBV19,NA,TRBJ1-2
CASSLILSGGQNNEQFF,TGCGCCAGCAGCCTAATCCTTAGCGGGGGCCAAAACAATGAGCAGTTCTTC,TRBV4-1,TRBD2,TRBJ2-1
CAWSIAGGPGEQFF,TGTGCCTGGTCTATAGCGGGGGGGCCGGGTGAGCAGTTCTTC,TRBV30,TRBD2,TRBJ2-1
CASSSWTAAYEQYF,TGTGCCAGCAGCTCATGGACAGCCGCCTACGAGCAGTACTTC,TRBV7-8,NA,TRBJ2-7
CASSLIPGNTEAFF,TGTGCCAGCAGCCTCATTCCGGGGAACACTGAAGCTTTCTTT,TRBV27,NA,TRBJ1-1